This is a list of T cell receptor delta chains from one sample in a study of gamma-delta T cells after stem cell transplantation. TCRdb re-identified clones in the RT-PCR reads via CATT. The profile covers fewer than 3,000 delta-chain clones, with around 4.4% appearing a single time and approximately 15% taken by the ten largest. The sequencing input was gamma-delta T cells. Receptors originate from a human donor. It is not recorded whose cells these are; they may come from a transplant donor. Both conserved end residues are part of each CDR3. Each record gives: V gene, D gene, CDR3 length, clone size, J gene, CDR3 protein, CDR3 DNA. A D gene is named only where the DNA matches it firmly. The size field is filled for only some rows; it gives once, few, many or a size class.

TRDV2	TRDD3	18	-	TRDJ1	CACDTLLGDTVYTDKLIF	TGTGCCTGTGACACCTTACTGGGGGATACCGTGTACACCGATAAACTCATCTTT
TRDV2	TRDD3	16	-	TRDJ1	CACDTVGGYGTDKLIF	TGTGCCTGTGACACCGTAGGGGGATACGGGACCGATAAACTCATCTTT
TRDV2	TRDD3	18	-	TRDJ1	CACDTLGDTSWEADKLIF	TGTGCCTGCGACACGCTGGGGGATACGAGTTGGGAGGCCGATAAACTCATCTTT
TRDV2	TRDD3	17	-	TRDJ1	CACDTLRGIRESDKLIF	TGTGCCTGTGACACCCTGAGGGGGATACGCGAATCCGATAAACTCATCTTT
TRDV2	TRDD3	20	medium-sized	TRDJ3	CACDTATGGWNSWDTRQMFF	TGTGCCTGTGACACCGCAACTGGGGGATGGAACTCCTGGGACACCCGACAGATGTTTTTC
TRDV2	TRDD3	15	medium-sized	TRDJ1	CACDVLGDTRDKLIF	TGTGCCTGTGATGTACTGGGGGATACGAGGGATAAACTCATCTTT
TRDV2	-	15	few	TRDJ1	CACDTVDRRGDKLIF	TGTGCCTGTGACACCGTCGACCGACGGGGCGATAAACTCATCTTT
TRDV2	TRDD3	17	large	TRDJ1	CACDTLSTGGYNDKLIF	TGTGCCTGTGACACCTTGAGTACTGGGGGATACAACGATAAACTCATCTTT
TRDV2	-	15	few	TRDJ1	CACDSLVGSNRGLIF	TGTGCCTGTGACTCTCTTGTGGGGTCCAATAGAGGTCTCATCTTT
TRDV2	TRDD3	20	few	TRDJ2	CARDTVGAGDPVALTAQLFF	TGTGCCCGTGACACCGTAGGAGCGGGGGATCCCGTTGCTTTGACAGCACAACTCTTCTTT
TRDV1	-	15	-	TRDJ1	CALGEALPGYDKLIF	TGTGCTCTTGGGGAAGCCCTACCGGGATACGATAAACTCATCTTT
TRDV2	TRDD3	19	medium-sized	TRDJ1	CACDTLRTGGHPNTDKLIF	TGTGCCTGTGACACCCTCCGTACTGGGGGACACCCCAACACCGATAAACTCATCTTT
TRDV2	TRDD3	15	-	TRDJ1	CACEQLGGSTDKLIF	TGTGCCTGTGAACAACTGGGGGGGTCCACCGATAAACTCATCTTT
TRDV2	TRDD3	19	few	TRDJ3	CACDPTGDRGSWDTRQMFF	TGTGCCTGTGACCCTACGGGGGATAGGGGCTCCTGGGACACCCGACAGATGTTTTTC
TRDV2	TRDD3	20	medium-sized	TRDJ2	CACDAILGDTRLPLTAQLFF	TGTGCCTGTGACGCAATACTGGGGGATACGCGGCTCCCTTTGACAGCACAACTCTTCTTT
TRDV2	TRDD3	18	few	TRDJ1	CARDPLGDTRWYTDKLIF	TGTGCCCGTGATCCACTGGGGGATACGCGGTGGTACACCGATAAACTCATCTTT
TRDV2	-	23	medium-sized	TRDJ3	CACDTVSGIVTGTNSWDTRQMFF	TGTGCCTGTGACACCGTAAGCGGGATAGTCACTGGGACTAACTCCTGGGACACCCGACAGATGTTTTTC
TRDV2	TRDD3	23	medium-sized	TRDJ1	CACDTVYLPTSLGDPPNTDKLIF	TGTGCCTGTGACACCGTGTACCTACCTACTTCACTGGGGGATCCTCCGAACACCGATAAACTCATCTTT
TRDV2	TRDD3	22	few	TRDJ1	CACDTVGGDLTGGYAGSDKLIF	TGTGCCTGTGACACCGTTGGGGGGGACCTTACTGGGGGATACGCTGGGTCCGATAAACTCATCTTT
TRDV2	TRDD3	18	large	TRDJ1	CACDTVGRVGDPRRGLIF	TGTGCCTGTGACACCGTTGGCAGGGTGGGGGATCCCCGGAGAGGACTCATCTTT
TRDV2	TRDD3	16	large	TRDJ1	CACDMVGDKYTDKLIF	TGTGCCTGTGACATGGTGGGGGACAAATACACCGATAAACTCATCTTT
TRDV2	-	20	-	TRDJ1	CACDTRTGTWVPKRADKLIF	TGTGCCTGTGACACAAGGACTGGGACTTGGGTTCCCAAAAGAGCCGATAAACTCATCTTT
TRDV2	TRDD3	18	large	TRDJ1	CACDTLLTGGRYTDKLIF	TGTGCCTGTGACACCTTACTGACTGGGGGACGGTACACCGATAAACTCATCTTT
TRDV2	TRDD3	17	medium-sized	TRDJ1	CACDALVGDTPTDKLIF	TGTGCCTGTGACGCCCTGGTGGGGGATACGCCGACCGATAAACTCATCTTT
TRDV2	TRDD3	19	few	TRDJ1	CACDTVGLSGDMRSDKLIF	TGTGCCTGTGACACCGTGGGTTTGTCGGGGGATATGAGGTCCGATAAACTCATCTTT
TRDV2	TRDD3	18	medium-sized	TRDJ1	CACDTLGDTLKYTDKLIF	TGTGCCTGTGACACCCTGGGGGATACTCTAAAGTACACCGATAAACTCATCTTT
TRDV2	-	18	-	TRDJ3	CACDTIKSPSWDTRQMFF	TGTGCCTGTGACACGATAAAATCTCCCTCCTGGGACACCCGACAGATGTTTTTC
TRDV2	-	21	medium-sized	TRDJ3	CACDTASGDSPSSWDTRQMFF	TGTGCCTGTGACACCGCTAGCGGCGACTCACCCTCCTCCTGGGACACCCGACAGATGTTTTTC
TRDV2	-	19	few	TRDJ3	CACDTAGGLGSWDTRQMFF	TGTGCCTGTGACACGGCGGGGGGTCTTGGCTCCTGGGACACCCGACAGATGTTTTTC
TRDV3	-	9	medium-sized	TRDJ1	CASMYRLIF	TGTGCCTCTATGTACAGACTCATCTTT
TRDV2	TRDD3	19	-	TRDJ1	CACDPVQGLSGGYSDKLIF	TGTGCCTGTGACCCCGTCCAGGGCCTTTCTGGGGGATACTCCGATAAACTCATCTTT
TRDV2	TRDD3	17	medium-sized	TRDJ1	CACDTIGGYADADKLIF	TGTGCCTGTGACACCATTGGGGGATACGCGGACGCCGATAAACTCATCTTT
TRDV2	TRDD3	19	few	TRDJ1	CACDTLRPLGDTGPGKLIF	TGTGCCTGTGACACTCTGAGGCCCTTGGGGGATACGGGCCCAGGGAAACTCATCTTT
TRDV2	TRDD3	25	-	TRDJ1	CACDPIPVSTGGFGDRADYTDKLIF	TGTGCCTGTGACCCCATTCCCGTAAGTACTGGGGGATTCGGAGACCGGGCCGACTACACCGATAAACTCATCTTT
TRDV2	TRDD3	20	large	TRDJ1	CACDPVLGDRIPPTRDKLIF	TGTGCCTGTGACCCTGTCCTGGGGGATAGGATTCCCCCCACACGCGATAAACTCATCTTT
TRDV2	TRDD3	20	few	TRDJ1	CACDTITGGPKREHTDKLIF	TGTGCCTGTGACACCATAACTGGGGGGCCAAAAAGGGAGCACACCGATAAACTCATCTTT
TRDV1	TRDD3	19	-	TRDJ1	CALGDALLGDTRYTDKLIF	TGTGCTCTTGGGGACGCACTTCTGGGGGATACGCGCTATACCGATAAACTCATCTTT
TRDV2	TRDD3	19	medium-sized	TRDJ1	CACDTLRVGDISLIDKLIF	TGTGCCTGTGACACTCTTCGAGTGGGGGATATTTCTTTAATCGATAAACTCATCTTT
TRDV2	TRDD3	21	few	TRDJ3	CACELVQLGDHTSWDTRQMFF	TGTGCCTGTGAGCTCGTTCAACTGGGGGACCACACCTCCTGGGACACCCGACAGATGTTTTTC
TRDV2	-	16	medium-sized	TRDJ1	CACDTVGGVNTDKLIF	TGTGCCTGTGACACCGTCGGGGGAGTAAACACCGATAAACTCATCTTT
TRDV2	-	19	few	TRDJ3	CACDRMGAQSSWDTRQMFF	TGTGCCTGTGACCGTATGGGGGCCCAGAGCTCCTGGGACACCCGACAGATGTTTTTC